Listed here are 10 T cell receptor beta chains from one sample, sequenced in a study of cytomegalovirus exposure and HLA in healthy donors. Profiling relied on immunoSEQ multiplex PCR, and the TCRdb table lists in-frame clones only, not all of them. The sample has hundreds of thousands of clones, approximately 83% seen once. The source material was PBMCs. The receptors shown here come from a woman in her 30s in good health and CMV-seropositive.

The sample holds a few counts of this clone. V is TRBV2 and J is TRBJ1-5; 12 bases agree with TRBD1. Germline loops: CDR1 SNHLY, CDR2 FYNNEI. The V gene end was trimmed by 1 base and the J gene end by 4 bases; junction bases not matched to a gene: 8. The length of the CDR3 is 18 residues. The CDR3 region has the DNA TGTGCCAGCAGTGAAGGGGACAGGGGGCGTTCGCTGAATCAGCCCCAGCATTTT. This sequence encodes CASSEGDRGRSLNQPQHF.

The CDR3 protein is CASSMGLGHGYEQYF. The CDR3 DNA is TGTGCCAGTAGTATGGGTCTCGGACACGGCTACGAGCAGTACTTC. This chain uses TRBV19 with TRBJ2-7; tentatively, D is TRBD1 (5 bases). The V end was cut by 3 bases, the J end by 3 bases, with 15 bases between. CDR1 and CDR2 from the germline V gene are LNHDA and SQIVND (reference sequence). This CDR3 comprises 15 residues.

The J gene is TRBJ1-2, the V gene TRBV15, with D possibly TRBD1 on 6 matching bases. Trimming took 5 bases from V and 2 from J, leaving 6 bases between them. This CDR3 comprises 12 residues. The germline V gene has CDR1 LNHNV and CDR2 YYDKDF (reference sequence). The CDR3 spells CATSGQNYGYTF. The CDR3 nucleotides are TGTGCCACCAGCGGACAGAACTATGGCTACACCTTC.

The V and J genes are TRBV10-1 and TRBJ2-3, with a tentative D call TRBD2 (5 bases). This CDR3 comprises 10 residues. Trimming stripped 10 bases from V and 6 bases from J, with 8 bases between. Looked up from germline, CDR1 is WNHNN and CDR2 is SYGVQD (reference sequence). The CDR3 loop reads CAISGDTQYF. CDR3 in DNA: TGCGCCATATCGGGGGATACGCAGTATTTT.

This sequence joins TRBV7-9 and TRBJ2-7; the match to TRBD2 covers 12 bases. V lost 5 bases, J lost 4 bases, and 6 bases stayed unmatched. Germline values: CDR1 SEHNR, CDR2 FQNEAQ (reference sequence). The CDR3 runs to 15 residues. CDR3 amino acids: CASSGGTSGLYEQYF. The CDR3 DNA is TGTGCCAGCAGCGGTGGGACTAGCGGGCTTTACGAGCAGTACTTC.

V usage is TRBV7-2 and J usage is TRBJ2-1, with 14 bases that match TRBD2. Germline V gives CDR1 SGHTA, CDR2 FQGNSA. There are 17 residues in the CDR3. V shed 7 bases, J shed 7 bases, and the junction held 12 bases outside the gene matches. For the CDR3, the DNA is TGTGCCAGCATCCTGGAATTCGGGACTAGCGGGAGAAATGAGCAGTTCTTC. Amino acid sequence: CASILEFGTSGRNEQFF.

This sequence joins TRBV12-5 and TRBJ1-1; 10 positions match TRBD1. V dropped 5 bases and J dropped 1; count of bases not matched to a gene: 13. CDR3 size: 18 residues. CDR1 and CDR2 from the germline V gene are LGHNT and FRNRAP. The CDR3 region is CASGPGDRGPNKNTEAFF. Here the CDR3 DNA reads TGTGCTAGTGGTCCCGGGGACAGGGGCCCGAATAAGAACACTGAAGCTTTCTTT.

This chain connects TRBV7-9 to TRBJ1-3; no reliable D call. The length of the CDR3 is 17 residues. Trimming shortened V by 3 bases and J by 0 bases, and 15 bases separated the two germline ends. Germline assignment: CDR1 SEHNR and CDR2 FQNEAQ (reference sequence). In nucleotides, the CDR3 is TGTGCCAGCAGCTTTGTTGAAAAGGAGATCTCTGGAAACACCATATATTTT. Its protein product is CASSFVEKEISGNTIYF.

The chain employs TRBV10-2 and TRBJ2-1, with TRBD2 matching 12 bases. The V and J ends lost 3 bases and 9 bases, in that order; junction bases with no gene match: 18. The CDR3 sequence is 19 residues long. The germline CDR1 and CDR2 sequences are WSHSY and SAAADI. CDR3: CASSEGWASGRAGPGEQFF. In DNA form, the CDR3 reads TGCGCCAGCAGTGAAGGATGGGCTAGCGGGAGGGCCGGGCCAGGTGAGCAGTTCTTC.

This chain's CDR3 is CASSQEWGRSGEKLFF. The CDR3 DNA sequence: TGCGCCAGCAGCCAAGAGTGGGGGCGGAGTGGTGAAAAACTGTTTTTT. This rearrangement joins TRBV4-1 to TRBJ1-4; D may be TRBD1 (6 bases). Germline assignment: CDR1 MGHRA and CDR2 YSYEKL. CDR3 length: 16 residues. V lost 0 bases to trimming and J lost 7 bases, with 15 bases between them.